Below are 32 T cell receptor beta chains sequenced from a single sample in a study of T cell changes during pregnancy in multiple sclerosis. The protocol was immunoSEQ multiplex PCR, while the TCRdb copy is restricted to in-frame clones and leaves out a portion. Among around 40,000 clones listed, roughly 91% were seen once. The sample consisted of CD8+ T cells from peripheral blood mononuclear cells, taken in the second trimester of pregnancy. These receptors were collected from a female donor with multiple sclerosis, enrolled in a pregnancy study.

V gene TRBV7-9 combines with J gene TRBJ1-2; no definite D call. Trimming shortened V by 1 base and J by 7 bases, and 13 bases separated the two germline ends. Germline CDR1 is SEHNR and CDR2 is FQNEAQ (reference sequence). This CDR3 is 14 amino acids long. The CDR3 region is CASSLDNPAGGYTF. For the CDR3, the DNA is TGTGCCAGCAGCTTAGACAATCCGGCGGGTGGCTACACCTTC.

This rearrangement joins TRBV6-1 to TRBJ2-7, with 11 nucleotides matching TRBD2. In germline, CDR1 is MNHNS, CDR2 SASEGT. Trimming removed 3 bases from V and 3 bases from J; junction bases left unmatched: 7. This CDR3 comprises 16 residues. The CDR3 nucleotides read TGTGCCAGCAGTGATAGCGGGGGGGCCATAATCTACGAGCAGTACTTC. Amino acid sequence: CASSDSGGAIIYEQYF.

The CDR3 DNA is TGCGCCAGCAGTTTAGCGGGAGGGGACACCGGGGAGCTGTTTTTT. The encoded protein is CASSLAGGDTGELFF. The chain carries TRBV5-1 and TRBJ2-2, with 11 bases lining up with TRBD2. The ends lost 5 bases at V and 3 bases at J; junction bases unmatched: 3. This CDR3 spans 15 amino acids. CDR1 and CDR2 (germline): SGHRS, YFSETQ. The entire variable domain, with the rest obtained from reference TRBV5-1 and TRBJ2-2, is as follows: KAGVTQTPRYLIKTRGQQVTLSCSPISGHRSVSWYQQTPGQGLQFLFEYFSETQRNKGNFPGRFSGRQFSNSRSEMNVSTLELGDSALYLCASSLAGGDTGELFFGEGSRLTVL.

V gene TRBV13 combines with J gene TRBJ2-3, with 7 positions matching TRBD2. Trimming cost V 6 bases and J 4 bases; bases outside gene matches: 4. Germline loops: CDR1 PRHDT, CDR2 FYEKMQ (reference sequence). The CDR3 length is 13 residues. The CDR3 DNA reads TGTGCCAGCAGTGCAGGGAGGGCAGATACGCAGTATTTT. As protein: CASSAGRADTQYF.

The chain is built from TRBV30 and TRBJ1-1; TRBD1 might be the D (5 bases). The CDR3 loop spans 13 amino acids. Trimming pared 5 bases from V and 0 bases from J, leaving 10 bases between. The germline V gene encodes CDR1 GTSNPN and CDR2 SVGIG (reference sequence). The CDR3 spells CAWSDTMNTEAFF. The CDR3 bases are TGTGCCTGGTCGGACACCATGAACACTGAAGCTTTCTTT.

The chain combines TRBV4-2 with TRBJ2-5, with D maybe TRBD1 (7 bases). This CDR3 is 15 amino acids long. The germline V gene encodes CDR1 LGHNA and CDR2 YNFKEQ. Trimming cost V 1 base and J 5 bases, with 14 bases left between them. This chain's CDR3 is CASSQASGGRETQYF. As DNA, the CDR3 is TGTGCCAGCAGCCAAGCCTCAGGGGGGAGGGAGACCCAGTACTTC.

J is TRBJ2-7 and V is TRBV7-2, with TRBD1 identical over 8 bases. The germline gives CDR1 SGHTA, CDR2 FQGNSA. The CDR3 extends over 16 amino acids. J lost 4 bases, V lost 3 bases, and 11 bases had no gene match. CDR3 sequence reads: CASSFGTGLGIYEQYF. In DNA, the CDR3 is TGTGCCAGCAGCTTCGGGACAGGCCTTGGGATTTACGAGCAGTACTTC.

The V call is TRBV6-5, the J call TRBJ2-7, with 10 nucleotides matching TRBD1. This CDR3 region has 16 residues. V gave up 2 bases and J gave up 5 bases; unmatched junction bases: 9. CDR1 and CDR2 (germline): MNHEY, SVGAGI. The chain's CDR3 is CASSYATGQGNHEQYF. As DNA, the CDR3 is TGTGCCAGCAGTTACGCCACGGGACAGGGGAACCACGAGCAGTACTTC.

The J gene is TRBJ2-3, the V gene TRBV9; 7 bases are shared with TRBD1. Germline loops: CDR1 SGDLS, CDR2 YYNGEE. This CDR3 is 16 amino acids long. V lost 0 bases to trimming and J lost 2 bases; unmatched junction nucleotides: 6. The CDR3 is CASSVGRGLFTDTQYF. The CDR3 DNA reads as TGTGCCAGCAGCGTAGGAAGGGGGCTGTTCACAGATACGCAGTATTTT. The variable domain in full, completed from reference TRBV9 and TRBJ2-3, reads DSGVTQTPKHLITATGQRVTLRCSPRSGDLSVYWYQQSLDQGLQFLIQYYNGEERAKGNILERFSAQQFPDLHSELNLSSLELGDSALYFCASSVGRGLFTDTQYFGPGTRLTVL.

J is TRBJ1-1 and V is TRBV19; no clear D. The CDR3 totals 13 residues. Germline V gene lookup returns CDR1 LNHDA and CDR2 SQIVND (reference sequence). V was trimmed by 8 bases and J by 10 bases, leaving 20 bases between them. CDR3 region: CASCESGTRRAFF. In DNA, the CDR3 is TGTGCCAGTTGCGAGTCGGGTACCAGACGAGCTTTCTTT.

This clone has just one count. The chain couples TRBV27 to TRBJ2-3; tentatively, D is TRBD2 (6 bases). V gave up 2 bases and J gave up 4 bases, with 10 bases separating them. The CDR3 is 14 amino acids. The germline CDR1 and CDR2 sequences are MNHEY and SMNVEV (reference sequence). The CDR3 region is CASSLLGGADTQYF. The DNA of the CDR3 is TGTGCCAGCAGTTTACTAGGAGGGGCAGATACGCAGTATTTT.

The DNA of the CDR3 is TGTGCCAGCAGCTTGGGAGCGGGGGACCTCACAGATACGCAGTATTTT. Its protein product is CASSLGAGDLTDTQYF. V gene TRBV5-6 combines with J gene TRBJ2-3; 8 nucleotides align to TRBD2. The V gene's germline CDR1 is SGHDT and CDR2 YYEEEE. The V and J ends lost 0 bases and 2 bases, in that order; junction bases with no gene match: 5. The CDR3 has 16 amino acids.

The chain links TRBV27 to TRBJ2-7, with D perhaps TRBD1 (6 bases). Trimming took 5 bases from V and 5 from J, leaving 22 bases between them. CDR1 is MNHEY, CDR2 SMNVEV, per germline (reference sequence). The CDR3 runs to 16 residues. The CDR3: CASSPNLHRVADEQYF. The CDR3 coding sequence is TGTGCCAGCAGTCCTAATCTTCACAGGGTTGCCGACGAGCAGTACTTC.

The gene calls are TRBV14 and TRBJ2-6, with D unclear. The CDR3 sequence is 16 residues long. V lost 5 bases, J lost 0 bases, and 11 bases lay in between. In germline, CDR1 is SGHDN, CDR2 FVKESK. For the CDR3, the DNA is TGTGCCAGCAGCTTCCCCGGTGGCTCTGGGGCCAACGTCCTGACTTTC. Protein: CASSFPGGSGANVLTF. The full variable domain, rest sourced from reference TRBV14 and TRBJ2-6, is EAGVTQFPSHSVIEKGQTVTLRCDPISGHDNLYWYRRVMGKEIKFLLHFVKESKQDESGMPNNRFLAERTGGTYSTLKVQPAELEDSGVYFCASSFPGGSGANVLTFGAGSRLTVL.

CDR3 amino acids: CASRSRDSSYEQYF. CDR3 DNA sequence: TGTGCCAGCAGGTCCCGGGACAGCTCCTACGAGCAGTACTTC. The chain recombines TRBV6-5 with TRBJ2-7, with TRBD1 matching over 7 bases. The CDR3 has 14 amino acids. Unmatched junction bases numbered 5, after V lost 6 bases and J lost 0 bases. The V gene's germline CDR1 is MNHEY and CDR2 SVGAGI.

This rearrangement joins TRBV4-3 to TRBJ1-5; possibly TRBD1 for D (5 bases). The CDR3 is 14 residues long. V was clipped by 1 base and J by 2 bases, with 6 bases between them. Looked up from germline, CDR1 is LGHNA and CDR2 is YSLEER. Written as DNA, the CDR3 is TGCGCCAGCAGCCAAGGCAGGGGCAATCAGCCCCAGCATTTT. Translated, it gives CASSQGRGNQPQHF.

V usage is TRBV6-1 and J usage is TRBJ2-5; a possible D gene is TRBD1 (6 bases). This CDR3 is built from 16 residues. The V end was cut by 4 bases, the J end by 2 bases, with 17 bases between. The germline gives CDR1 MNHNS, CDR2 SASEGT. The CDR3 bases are TGTGCCAGCAGTGCGGCCTCCGGGACAATTCAAGAGACCCAGTACTTC. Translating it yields CASSAASGTIQETQYF.

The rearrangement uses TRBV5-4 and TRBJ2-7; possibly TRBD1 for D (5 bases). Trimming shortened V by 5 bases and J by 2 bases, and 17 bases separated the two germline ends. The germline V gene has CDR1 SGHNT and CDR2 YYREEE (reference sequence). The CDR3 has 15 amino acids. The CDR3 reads CASRPGWGTPYEQYF. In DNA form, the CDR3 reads TGTGCCAGCAGGCCCGGATGGGGCACGCCCTACGAGCAGTACTTC.

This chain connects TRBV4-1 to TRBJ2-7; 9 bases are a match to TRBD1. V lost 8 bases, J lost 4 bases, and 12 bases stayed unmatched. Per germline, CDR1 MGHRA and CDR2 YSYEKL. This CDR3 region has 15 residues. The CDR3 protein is CASLFPGTGLYEQYF. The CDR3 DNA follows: TGCGCCAGCCTTTTTCCCGGGACAGGGTTGTACGAGCAGTACTTC.

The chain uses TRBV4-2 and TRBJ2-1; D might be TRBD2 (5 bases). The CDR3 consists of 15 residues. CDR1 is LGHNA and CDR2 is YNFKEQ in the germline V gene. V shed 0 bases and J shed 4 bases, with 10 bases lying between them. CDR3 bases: TGTGCCAGCAGCCAAGATCGGGGAGAATACAATGAGCAGTTCTTC. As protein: CASSQDRGEYNEQFF.

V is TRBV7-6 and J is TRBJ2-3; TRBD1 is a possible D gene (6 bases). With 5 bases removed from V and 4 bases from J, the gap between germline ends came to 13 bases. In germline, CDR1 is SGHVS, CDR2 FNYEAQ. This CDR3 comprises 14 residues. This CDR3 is CASSRAEGADTQYF. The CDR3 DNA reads TGTGCCAGCAGCCGAGCCGAGGGGGCAGATACGCAGTATTTT.

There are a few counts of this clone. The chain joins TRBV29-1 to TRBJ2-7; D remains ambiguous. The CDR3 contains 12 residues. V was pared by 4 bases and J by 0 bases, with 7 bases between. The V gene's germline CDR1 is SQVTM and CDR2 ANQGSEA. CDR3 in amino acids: CSVALSSYEQYF. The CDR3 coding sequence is TGCAGCGTTGCTCTTAGCTCCTACGAGCAGTACTTC.

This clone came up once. The CDR3 DNA follows: TGCAGCGTTAGCGGGAGAACCTACAATGAGCAGTTCTTC. This encodes CSVSGRTYNEQFF. This chain uses TRBV29-1 with TRBJ2-1; 8 positions match TRBD2. CDR1 and CDR2 from the germline V gene are SQVTM and ANQGSEA. This CDR3 has 13 residues. Unmatched junction bases numbered 2, after V lost 5 bases and J lost 2 bases.

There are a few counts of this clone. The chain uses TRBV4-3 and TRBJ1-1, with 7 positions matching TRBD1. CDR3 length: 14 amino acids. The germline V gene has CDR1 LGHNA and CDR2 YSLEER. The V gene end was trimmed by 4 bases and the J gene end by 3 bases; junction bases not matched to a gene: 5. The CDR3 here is CASSRDTGDTEAFF. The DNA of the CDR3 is TGCGCCAGCAGCCGCGATACAGGGGACACTGAAGCTTTCTTT.

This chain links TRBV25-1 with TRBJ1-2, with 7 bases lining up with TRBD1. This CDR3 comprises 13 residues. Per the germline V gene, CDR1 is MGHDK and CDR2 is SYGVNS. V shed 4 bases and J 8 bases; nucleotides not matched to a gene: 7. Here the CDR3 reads CASSGSTGSGYTF. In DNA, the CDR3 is TGTGCCAGCAGTGGATCGACAGGGTCGGGCTACACCTTC.

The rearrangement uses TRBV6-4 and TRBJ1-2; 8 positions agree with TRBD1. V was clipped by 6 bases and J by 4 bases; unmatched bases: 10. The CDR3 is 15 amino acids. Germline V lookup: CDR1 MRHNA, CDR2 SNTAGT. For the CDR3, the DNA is TGTGCCAGCAGCCTACCAAACGACAGGGGCTATGGCTACACCTTC. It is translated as CASSLPNDRGYGYTF.

Here the CDR3 reads CASREVYSNQPQHF. In DNA form, the CDR3 reads TGTGCCAGCAGGGAGGTTTATAGCAATCAGCCCCAGCATTTT. The chain carries TRBV2 and TRBJ1-5; D gene ambiguous. The germline CDR1 and CDR2 sequences are SNHLY and FYNNEI. The CDR3 is 14 amino acids. V was shortened by 6 bases and J by 0 bases, with 9 bases between the two germline ends.

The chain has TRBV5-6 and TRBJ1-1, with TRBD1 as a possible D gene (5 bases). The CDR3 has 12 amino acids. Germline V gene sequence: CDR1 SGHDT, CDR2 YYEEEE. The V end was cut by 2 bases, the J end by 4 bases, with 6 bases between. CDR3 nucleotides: TGTGCCAGCAGCTTAGGGGTCACTGAAGCTTTCTTT. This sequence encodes CASSLGVTEAFF.

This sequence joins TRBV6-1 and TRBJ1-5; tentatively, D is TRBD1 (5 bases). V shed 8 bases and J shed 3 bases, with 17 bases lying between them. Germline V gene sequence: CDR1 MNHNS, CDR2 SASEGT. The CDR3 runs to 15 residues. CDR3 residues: CASSQVYRNNQPQHF. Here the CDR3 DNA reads TGTGCCAGCTCCCAAGTATACAGGAACAATCAGCCCCAGCATTTT.

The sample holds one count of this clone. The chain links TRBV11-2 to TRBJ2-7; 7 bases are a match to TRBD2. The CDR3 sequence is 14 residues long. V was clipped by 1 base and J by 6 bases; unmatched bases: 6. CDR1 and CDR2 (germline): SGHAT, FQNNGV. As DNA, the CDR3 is TGTGCCAGCAGCTTAGGTCCCGGGAGGCGCGAGCAGTACTTC. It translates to CASSLGPGRREQYF.

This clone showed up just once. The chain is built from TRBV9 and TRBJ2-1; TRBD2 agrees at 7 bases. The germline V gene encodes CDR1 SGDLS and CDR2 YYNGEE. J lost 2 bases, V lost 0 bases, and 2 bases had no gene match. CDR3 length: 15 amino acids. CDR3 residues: CASSVDGGAYNEQFF. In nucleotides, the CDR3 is TGTGCCAGCAGCGTAGATGGGGGGGCCTACAATGAGCAGTTCTTC.

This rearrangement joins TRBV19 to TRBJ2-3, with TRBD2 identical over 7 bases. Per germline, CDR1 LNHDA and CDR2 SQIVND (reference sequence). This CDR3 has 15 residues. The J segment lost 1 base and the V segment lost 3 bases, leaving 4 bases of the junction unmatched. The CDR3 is CASSMGGEGTDTQYF. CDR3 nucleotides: TGTGCCAGTAGTATGGGGGGGGAGGGCACAGATACGCAGTATTTT. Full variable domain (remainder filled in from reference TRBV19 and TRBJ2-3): DGGITQSPKYLFRKEGQNVTLSCEQNLNHDAMYWYRQDPGQGLRLIYYSQIVNDFQKGDIAEGYSVSREKKESFPLTVTSAQKNPTAFYLCASSMGGEGTDTQYFGPGTRLTVL.